These 31 T cell receptor beta chains were all obtained from the same sample, sequenced in a study of shared T cell receptors in the human thymus. The table came from immunoSEQ multiplex PCR; TCRdb's copy has only in-frame clones and leaves some out. The repertoire consists of hundreds of thousands of clones, with around 93% occurring once and the leading ten covering around 0.018%. The sequenced sample consisted of thymocytes. These receptors all come from a human donor.

The genes are TRBV4-2 and TRBJ2-7; 9 positions match TRBD2. V lost 1 base, J lost 1 base, and 2 bases stayed unmatched. Germline CDR1 and CDR2: LGHNA and YNFKEQ. This CDR3 has 15 residues. The CDR3 region is CASSQGSGGSYEQYF. In nucleotides, the CDR3 is TGTGCCAGCAGCCAAGGTAGCGGGGGTTCCTACGAGCAGTACTTC.

V is TRBV14 and J is TRBJ2-1, with unresolved D. Germline V gene lookup returns CDR1 SGHDN and CDR2 FVKESK. The length of the CDR3 is 16 residues. V lost 2 bases to trimming and J lost 0 bases, with 11 bases between them. The CDR3 loop reads CASSQRVLFSYNEQFF. CDR3 DNA sequence: TGTGCCAGCAGCCAAAGGGTCCTTTTCTCCTACAATGAGCAGTTCTTC.

The chain combines TRBV28 with TRBJ2-1, with 10 nucleotides matching TRBD2. This CDR3 spans 23 amino acids. The trim removed 2 bases at V and 0 bases at J, leaving 22 bases unmatched. Germline-derived CDR1 and CDR2 are MDHEN and SYDVKM. The CDR3 coding sequence is TGTGCCAGCAGTTTAACGGCCCCTCTAAGAGCGGGAGGGCCCATAAGCTCCTACAATGAGCAGTTCTTC. Protein sequence: CASSLTAPLRAGGPISSYNEQFF.

V and J are TRBV5-6 and TRBJ1-5; TRBD1 agrees at 8 bases. Looked up from germline, CDR1 is SGHDT and CDR2 is YYEEEE. This CDR3 region has 16 residues. The trim removed 4 bases at V and 3 bases at J, leaving 9 bases unmatched. The CDR3 reads CASSKLRQGINQPQHF. DNA of the CDR3: TGTGCCAGCAGCAAGTTGCGACAGGGGATCAATCAGCCCCAGCATTTT.

This chain connects TRBV28 to TRBJ1-2; D is ambiguous. This CDR3 comprises 14 residues. CDR1 MDHEN and CDR2 SYDVKM come from the germline V gene. V was clipped by 6 bases and J by 6 bases, with 17 bases between them. Here the CDR3 reads CASSLGPRRDGYTF. In DNA form, the CDR3 reads TGTGCCAGCAGCCTCGGGCCCCGGAGGGATGGCTACACCTTC.

The chain is built from TRBV7-9 and TRBJ2-7; perhaps D is TRBD1 or TRBD2 (6 bases each). CDR3 length equals 16 residues. Trimming took off 2 bases at V and 1 base at J, with 15 bases between the two ends. In germline, CDR1 is SEHNR, CDR2 FQNEAQ (reference sequence). The chain's CDR3 is CASSLLIRGHSYEQYF. CDR3 sequence (DNA): TGTGCCAGCAGCTTACTGATTCGGGGGCATTCCTACGAGCAGTACTTC.

V usage is TRBV18 and J usage is TRBJ1-5; D gene ambiguous. The CDR3 runs 15 residues. Germline V lookup: CDR1 KGHSH, CDR2 LQKENI. The V end lost 1 base, the J end lost 3 bases, and 10 bases lay between the germline ends. CDR3 in amino acids: CASSPHGRLNQPQHF. Here the CDR3 DNA reads TGTGCCAGCTCACCACACGGACGGCTCAATCAGCCCCAGCATTTT.

The chain joins TRBV29-1 to TRBJ2-7; 9 bases fit TRBD2. Germline lookup yields CDR1 SQVTM and CDR2 ANQGSEA. J lost 3 bases, V lost 1 base, and 7 bases had no gene match. This CDR3 is built from 15 residues. CDR3 in DNA: TGCAGCGTTGAAGTCCAGCGGGAGGCCATCTACGAGCAGTACTTC. As protein: CSVEVQREAIYEQYF.

The V call is TRBV28, the J call TRBJ2-4; D not resolved. With 5 bases removed from V and 1 base from J, the gap between germline ends came to 9 bases. Germline assignment: CDR1 MDHEN and CDR2 SYDVKM. CDR3 length: 14 residues. The CDR3 nucleotides are TGTGCCAGCAGTCTACGGTGGGCCAAAAACATTCAGTACTTC. Its protein product is CASSLRWAKNIQYF.

This chain uses TRBV28 with TRBJ2-4; maybe TRBD2 (5 bases). This CDR3 comprises 18 residues. Germline CDR1 MDHEN, CDR2 SYDVKM. The ends were cut back, 10 bases at V and 0 bases at J, with 25 bases in the middle. The DNA for the CDR3 is TGTGCCACCCTACCGAGGGAGTGGGGTCTTTTAGCCAAAAACATTCAGTACTTC. Translated, it gives CATLPREWGLLAKNIQYF.

The rearrangement uses TRBV9 and TRBJ2-2; a possible D gene is TRBD2 (6 bases). The V gene's germline CDR1 is SGDLS and CDR2 YYNGEE. V lost 0 bases to trimming and J lost 6 bases, with 18 bases between them. The CDR3 is 17 amino acids. CDR3 in amino acids: CASSVVPGLECPGELFF. The CDR3 bases are TGTGCCAGCAGCGTAGTTCCGGGACTCGAGTGCCCCGGGGAGCTGTTTTTT.

The chain combines TRBV18 with TRBJ2-3, with 12 bases matching TRBD2. V was pared by 4 bases and J by 3 bases, with 5 bases of the junction left unmatched. This CDR3 comprises 16 residues. Germline-derived CDR1 and CDR2 are KGHSH and LQKENI. CDR3 region: CASSQTSGRETDTQYF. The DNA of the CDR3 is TGTGCCAGCTCACAGACTAGCGGGAGAGAGACAGATACGCAGTATTTT.

V gene TRBV15 combines with J gene TRBJ2-3, with a possible D match to TRBD1 (6 bases). V shed 1 base and J shed 6 bases, with 14 bases lying between them. The CDR3 length is 15 residues. Germline CDR1 LNHNV, CDR2 YYDKDF (reference sequence). The CDR3 DNA reads as TGTGCCACCAGCAGAGCGGACAGTCAAGAGGATACGCAGTATTTT. This encodes CATSRADSQEDTQYF.

The genes are TRBV28 and TRBJ2-2; 7 bases align to TRBD2. Trimming removed 4 bases from V and 0 bases from J; junction bases left unmatched: 5. CDR1 and CDR2 from the germline V gene are MDHEN and SYDVKM. CDR3 length: 16 amino acids. DNA for the CDR3: TGTGCCAGCAGTTCCTCGGGAGGCTCGAACACCGGGGAGCTGTTTTTT. Translated: CASSSSGGSNTGELFF.

The V gene is TRBV28, the J gene TRBJ2-7; a weak D match, TRBD2 (5 bases). V was clipped by 6 bases and J by 6 bases, with 15 bases between them. The CDR3 consists of 13 residues. Germline V CDR1 and CDR2: MDHEN, SYDVKM. The CDR3 here is CASSPRAGVEQYF. CDR3 DNA: TGTGCCAGCAGCCCGAGGGCCGGGGTCGAGCAGTACTTC.

V and J are TRBV7-9 and TRBJ2-7, with 11 bases matching TRBD2. The V segment lost 5 bases and the J segment 6 bases; nucleotides outside the gene matches: 12. The germline CDR1 and CDR2 sequences are SEHNR and FQNEAQ (reference sequence). CDR3 length: 16 residues. This CDR3 is CASSPPQLAGVPEQYF. DNA of the CDR3: TGTGCCAGCAGCCCCCCCCAACTAGCGGGAGTACCCGAGCAGTACTTC.

The chain carries TRBV27 and TRBJ2-3, with D uncertain. The CDR3 loop spans 15 amino acids. Germline CDR1 reads MNHEY; CDR2 reads SMNVEV (reference sequence). V was clipped by 3 bases and J by 2 bases, with 12 bases between them. The CDR3 region has the DNA TGTGCCAGCAGTTTGGTGGGCAACTACACAGATACGCAGTATTTT. Its protein is CASSLVGNYTDTQYF.

The chain carries TRBV18 and TRBJ1-1; D might be TRBD1 (5 bases). Per germline, CDR1 KGHSH and CDR2 LQKENI. V was pared by 6 bases and J by 3 bases, with 8 bases between. The CDR3 extends over 12 amino acids. The CDR3 DNA follows: TGTGCCAGCTCTCGAGGGGACACTGAAGCTTTCTTT. It yields the protein CASSRGDTEAFF.

This chain joins TRBV19 and TRBJ1-5; TRBD1 agrees at 9 bases. The CDR3 runs 20 residues. J gave up 0 bases and V 4 bases, and 16 bases lay outside the gene matches. Germline assignment: CDR1 LNHDA and CDR2 SQIVND (reference sequence). CDR3 coding DNA: TGTGCCAGTAGTACGCCACGTCTACAGGGGGCCTTTTATAGCAATCAGCCCCAGCATTTT. Protein product: CASSTPRLQGAFYSNQPQHF.

This clone occurred once. This chain links TRBV2 with TRBJ1-1; 9 bases fit TRBD1. This CDR3 contains 16 residues. V dropped 7 bases and J dropped 4; count of bases not matched to a gene: 13. Germline CDR1 is SNHLY and CDR2 is FYNNEI. CDR3 loop: CASNQDRGKVCTEAFF. CDR3 nucleotides: TGTGCCAGCAATCAGGACAGGGGCAAAGTTTGCACTGAAGCTTTCTTT. Together with reference TRBV2 and TRBJ1-1, the CDR3 gives the full variable domain: EPEVTQTPSHQVTQMGQEVILRCVPISNHLYFYWYRQILGQKVEFLVSFYNNEISEKSEIFDDQFSVERPDGSNFTLKIRSTKLEDSAMYFCASNQDRGKVCTEAFFGQGTRLTVV.

The chain employs TRBV27 and TRBJ1-1, with TRBD1 as a possible D gene (6 bases). The CDR3 totals 15 residues. V dropped 5 bases and J dropped 2 bases, with 15 bases sitting between them. Per the germline V gene, CDR1 is MNHEY and CDR2 is SMNVEV (reference sequence). CDR3 nucleotide sequence: TGTGCCAGCAGTACCCCGACAGGACCCAACACTGAAGCTTTCTTT. It translates to CASSTPTGPNTEAFF.

The chain recombines TRBV5-4 with TRBJ2-7, with 7 bases identical to TRBD2. Germline assignment: CDR1 SGHNT and CDR2 YYREEE (reference sequence). The CDR3 is made up of 15 amino acids. Trimming cost V 0 bases and J 0 bases; bases outside gene matches: 3. CDR3 residues: CASSLGLAASYEQYF. The CDR3 DNA reads TGTGCCAGCAGCTTGGGGCTAGCGGCCTCCTACGAGCAGTACTTC.

V and J are TRBV1 and TRBJ1-1. TRBV1 is a pseudogene. The CDR3 length is 14 residues. The CDR3 nucleotides are TGCACCAGCAGCCAAGATTTGGGGGACCCTGAAGCTTTCTTT. This codes for CTSSQDLGDPEAFF.

The J gene is TRBJ2-4, the V gene TRBV7-9; 9 bases are shared with TRBD1. This CDR3 is 17 amino acids long. V dropped 6 bases and J dropped 5; count of bases not matched to a gene: 14. CDR1 and CDR2 from the germline V gene are SEHNR and FQNEAQ (reference sequence). In nucleotides, the CDR3 is TGTGCCAGCAGGTGGACAGGGGCGGCGGCGGTAGAAAACATTCAGTACTTC. Protein: CASRWTGAAAVENIQYF.

This rearrangement joins TRBV5-1 to TRBJ1-1; D may be TRBD1 (6 bases). The CDR3 is 14 residues long. CDR1 and CDR2 from the germline V gene are SGHRS and YFSETQ. Trimming took 5 bases from V and 6 from J, leaving 17 bases between them. Here the CDR3 DNA reads TGCGCCAGCAGGCAACCTAAAAGGGGGGCTGAAGCTTTCTTT. Protein sequence: CASRQPKRGAEAFF.

This clone was detected once. V usage is TRBV5-4 and J usage is TRBJ2-4; 8 bases map to TRBD1. The CDR3 runs 16 residues. Germline CDR1 is SGHNT and CDR2 is YYREEE (reference sequence). Losses at the gene ends were 1 base for V and 5 bases for J; bases not matched to a gene: 8. The CDR3 DNA is TGTGCCAGCAGCTTGCCCCAACGGACAGGGCAAAACATTCAGTACTTC. It translates to CASSLPQRTGQNIQYF.

The rearrangement links TRBV10-2 to TRBJ1-1; tentative D call: TRBD1 (5 bases). V lost 6 bases, J lost 4 bases, and 15 bases lay in between. CDR3 length: 14 residues. CDR1 is WSHSY, CDR2 SAAADI, per germline. The DNA of the CDR3 is TGCGCCAGCAGGTTGTGGAAGGGGAGCACTGAAGCTTTCTTT. This sequence encodes CASRLWKGSTEAFF.

This chain joins TRBV15 and TRBJ2-7; possibly TRBD2 for D (5 bases). In germline, CDR1 is LNHNV, CDR2 YYDKDF (reference sequence). The length of the CDR3 is 16 residues. The ends were cut back, 2 bases at V and 5 bases at J, with 19 bases in the middle. The CDR3 DNA reads as TGTGCCACCAGCAGACATAGCGAGACTCCCACTCACGAGCAGTACTTC. It yields the protein CATSRHSETPTHEQYF.

The rearrangement joins TRBV10-3 to TRBJ2-2, with D perhaps assigned TRBD1 or TRBD2 (6 bases each). CDR1 and CDR2 from the germline V gene are ENHRY and SYGVKD. The V end lost 6 bases, the J end lost 1 base, and 21 bases lay between the germline ends. The CDR3 covers 18 residues. The chain's CDR3 is CAISLPRGKGENTGELFF. The CDR3 region has the DNA TGTGCCATCAGCCTACCCCGGGGGAAGGGGGAGAACACCGGGGAGCTGTTTTTT.

With regard to this clone: Mismatch with germline at one junction end may stem from a read error. The rearrangement uses TRBV6-1 and TRBJ2-7; D gene unclear. The CDR3 spans 11 residues. Germline CDR1 MNHNS, CDR2 SASEGT. CDR3 in amino acids: CASSEASLDNF. Written as DNA, the CDR3 is TGTGCCAGCAGTGAAGCTTCTCTCGATAACTTC.

This chain uses TRBV5-1 with TRBJ2-2; D gene uncertain. The CDR3 length is 14 residues. The ends were cut back, 0 bases at V and 7 bases at J, with 10 bases in the middle. The V gene's germline CDR1 is SGHRS and CDR2 YFSETQ. The CDR3 sequence is CASSLELSGGELFF. The CDR3 DNA reads TGCGCCAGCAGCTTGGAACTCTCGGGCGGGGAGCTGTTTTTT.